One and the same sample provided the 23 T cell receptor beta chains below, sequenced in a study of T-cell reconstitution after alpha-beta-depleted transplantation in children. The TCRbeta library was prepared with unique molecular identifiers. Each CDR3 protein gets one entry after TCRdb re-called the PCR reads with MiXCR. The sample gives 780,000 or so distinct CDR3 sequences, roughly 15% of which show up once; around 4.5% is in the top ten. The sample consisted of PBMCs, mostly from graft donor cells, taken 360 days after TCRalphabeta/CD19-depleted stem cell transplant. These receptors were collected from a male patient aged 5 to 17 who had a stem cell transplant for acute lymphoblastic leukemia, so the T cells may come from the graft donor.

This clonotype was detected ten times or more. The gene calls are TRBV20-1 and TRBJ2-5; weak D call: TRBD1 (6 bases). The CDR3 loop spans 11 amino acids. V lost 7 bases and J 5 bases, leaving 11 bases between the germline ends. From germline, CDR1 is DFQATT and CDR2 SNEGSKA (reference sequence). The CDR3, as DNA: TGCAGTGGGGGGCTAGGGGAGACCCAGTACTTC. Translating it yields CSGGLGETQYF.

This clonotype was observed a handful of times. J is TRBJ1-5 and V is TRBV4-1; 9 nucleotides line up with TRBD1. V shed 3 bases and J 4 bases; nucleotides not matched to a gene: 7. Per germline, CDR1 MGHRA and CDR2 YSYEKL. There are 16 residues in the CDR3. The CDR3 protein is CASSQRGTGSNQPQHF. For the CDR3, the DNA is TGCGCCAGCAGCCAGAGGGGGACAGGGAGTAATCAGCCCCAGCATTTT.

This sequence joins TRBV29-1 and TRBJ2-1; TRBD1 matches 8 bases. Per the germline V gene, CDR1 is SQVTM and CDR2 is ANQGSEA. There are 13 residues in the CDR3. The V gene end was trimmed by 3 bases and the J gene end by 8 bases; junction bases not matched to a gene: 6. This CDR3 is CSVEGRGPYEQFF. DNA of the CDR3: TGCAGCGTTGAGGGCAGGGGGCCGTATGAGCAGTTCTTC.

The chain has TRBV4-1 and TRBJ2-5, with 10 bases that match TRBD2. The CDR3 runs to 16 residues. Germline loops: CDR1 MGHRA, CDR2 YSYEKL. Trimming took 1 base from V and 5 from J; bases not matched to a gene: 7. CDR3 DNA sequence: TGCGCCAGCAGCCAAGGGATAGCGGGAGGCTTTGAGACCCAGTACTTC. It specifies CASSQGIAGGFETQYF.

The chain couples TRBV11-3 to TRBJ2-1; TRBD2 matches 12 bases. CDR3 length equals 21 residues. V lost 5 bases to trimming and J lost 3 bases; unmatched junction nucleotides: 20. The germline CDR1 and CDR2 sequences are SGHNT and YENEEA. CDR3 amino acids: CASSQRLAGVARYTVYNEQFF. In nucleotides, the CDR3 is TGTGCCAGCAGCCAGCGACTAGCGGGAGTCGCCCGATATACGGTCTACAATGAGCAGTTCTTC.

This clonotype was observed a few times. This chain uses TRBV25-1 with TRBJ1-3, with D uncertain. Germline V lookup: CDR1 MGHDK, CDR2 SYGVNS. This CDR3 region has 12 residues. V was cut by 6 bases and J by 8 bases, with 11 bases left in between. CDR3 sequence reads: CASSGWAYTIYF. The CDR3 nucleotides are TGTGCCAGCAGCGGGTGGGCCTACACCATATATTTT.

V and J are TRBV15 and TRBJ2-2, with D possibly being TRBD1 (6 bases). V was cut by 5 bases and J by 5 bases, with 15 bases left in between. CDR1 is LNHNV and CDR2 is YYDKDF in the germline V gene (reference sequence). The CDR3 covers 15 residues. CDR3: CATSLLGQRTGELFF. CDR3 sequence (DNA): TGTGCCACCAGCTTGTTGGGACAAAGAACCGGGGAGCTGTTTTTT.

In its sample, this clonotype was seen many times. The chain combines TRBV25-1 with TRBJ2-7; 9 positions match TRBD1. The ends lost 5 bases at V and 5 bases at J; junction bases unmatched: 7. The CDR3 is made up of 14 amino acids. The germline V gene has CDR1 MGHDK and CDR2 SYGVNS. The CDR3 sequence: CASSFLRDRDEQYF. The CDR3 bases are TGTGCCAGCAGTTTCCTTCGGGACAGGGACGAGCAGTACTTC.

V and J are TRBV27 and TRBJ2-7; 13 positions agree with TRBD2. There are 17 residues in the CDR3. CDR1 is MNHEY and CDR2 is SMNVEV in the germline V gene (reference sequence). V shed 5 bases, J shed 4 bases, and the junction held 11 bases outside the gene matches. The CDR3, as DNA: TGTGCCAGCAGTCTCCATGCCGGGACTAGCGGGACATACGAGCAGTACTTC. Translating gives CASSLHAGTSGTYEQYF.

Only a few counts were recorded for this clonotype. V gene TRBV7-8 combines with J gene TRBJ2-5, with TRBD2 as a possible D gene (6 bases). CDR1 is SGHVS, CDR2 FQNEAQ, per germline. The CDR3 is made up of 17 amino acids. V shed 5 bases and J shed 5 bases, with 24 bases lying between them. In DNA, the CDR3 is TGTGCCAGCAGCCCATGGGGGGTACAAGGGATCAGGGAGACCCAGTACTTC. Residues: CASSPWGVQGIRETQYF.

The CDR3 nucleotides read TGTGCCAGCAGCCCTCGACAGTTCTTCTCTGGAAACACCATATATTTT. It translates to CASSPRQFFSGNTIYF. The V and J genes are TRBV7-8 and TRBJ1-3; possibly TRBD1 for D (5 bases). The V end lost 5 bases, the J end lost 0 bases, and 14 bases lay between the germline ends. This CDR3 is 16 amino acids long. Germline lookup yields CDR1 SGHVS and CDR2 FQNEAQ.

The chain combines TRBV15 with TRBJ2-5; the D gene is possibly TRBD1 (5 bases). This CDR3 has 14 residues. The germline V gene has CDR1 LNHNV and CDR2 YYDKDF (reference sequence). V dropped 0 bases and J dropped 7 bases, with 12 bases sitting between them. CDR3 loop: CATSRDKGVATQYF. CDR3 DNA: TGTGCCACCAGCAGAGATAAAGGGGTTGCGACCCAGTACTTC.

This clonotype was picked up a small number of times. The V call is TRBV20-1, the J call TRBJ2-1, with 7 bases lining up with TRBD2. J lost 6 bases, V lost 3 bases, and 8 bases had no gene match. Germline CDR1 reads DFQATT; CDR2 reads SNEGSKA (reference sequence). There are 14 residues in the CDR3. The CDR3 DNA sequence: TGCAGTGCTAGTGGGGGGGGTTCGATCAATGAGCAGTTCTTC. This sequence encodes CSASGGGSINEQFF.

This clonotype has ten or more counts. This chain joins TRBV7-8 and TRBJ2-1; a weak D match, TRBD2 (5 bases). Germline V gene sequence: CDR1 SGHVS, CDR2 FQNEAQ. This CDR3 region has 18 residues. Between the trimmed V and J ends, which lost 1 base and 0 bases, there was a span of 16 bases. In DNA, the CDR3 is TGTGCCAGCAGCTTAGGTTTAGGGTTGGGGAGCTCCTACAATGAGCAGTTCTTC. This sequence encodes CASSLGLGLGSSYNEQFF.

The chain uses TRBV6-1 and TRBJ2-7; 10 bases align to TRBD2. V shed 5 bases, J shed 4 bases, and the junction held 14 bases outside the gene matches. From germline, CDR1 is MNHNS and CDR2 SASEGT. The CDR3 runs to 17 residues. CDR3: CASSTVVEREGLYEQYF. DNA for the CDR3: TGTGCCAGCAGTACCGTAGTCGAGCGGGAGGGCCTGTACGAGCAGTACTTC.

The V and J genes are TRBV2 and TRBJ2-7; 16 positions match TRBD2. The germline gives CDR1 SNHLY, CDR2 FYNNEI. Trimming at V came to 11 bases and at J to 6 bases, leaving 16 bases not matched to a gene. This CDR3 is built from 17 residues. For the CDR3, the DNA is TGTGCCTCCCAATGGGGACTAGCGGGAGGGCAAGAGGTCGAGCAGTACTTC. It translates to CASQWGLAGGQEVEQYF.

The chain joins TRBV4-1 to TRBJ1-2; possible D gene TRBD1, 5 bases. CDR1 and CDR2 from the germline V gene are MGHRA and YSYEKL. The V and J ends lost 1 base and 4 bases respectively, with 22 bases between them. The CDR3 loop spans 18 amino acids. The CDR3 sequence is CASSQGIRVPRGVYGYTF. The CDR3 coding sequence is TGCGCCAGCAGCCAAGGAATCCGGGTCCCCCGGGGGGTCTATGGCTACACCTTC.

This clonotype was counted many times. DNA for the CDR3: TGCAGTGCTAGAGATAACGGGGCGTTGGGGACCGGGGAGCTGTTTTTT. This codes for CSARDNGALGTGELFF. The chain uses TRBV20-1 and TRBJ2-2; the D call may be TRBD1 or TRBD2 (5 bases each). Germline V gene lookup returns CDR1 DFQATT and CDR2 SNEGSKA (reference sequence). The CDR3 length is 16 residues. Trimming cost V 0 bases and J 5 bases, with 16 bases left between them.

This clonotype was seen at least ten times. The chain carries TRBV10-3 and TRBJ2-3, with 9 bases aligning to TRBD1. The germline V gene encodes CDR1 ENHRY and CDR2 SYGVKD. This CDR3 is 17 amino acids long. After removal of 2 bases from V and 6 bases from J, the junction contained 12 bases not matched to a gene. This CDR3 reads CAISEPTDRGGSDTQYF. CDR3 nucleotide sequence: TGTGCCATCAGTGAGCCGACGGACAGGGGAGGTTCCGATACGCAGTATTTT.

This clonotype was picked up a small number of times. The chain uses TRBV12-3 or TRBV12-4 and TRBJ2-7; either TRBD1 or TRBD2 may supply D (6 bases each). The CDR3 sequence is 15 residues long. The V gene lost 4 bases and the J gene lost 0 bases, with 13 bases spanning the gap. CDR3 DNA sequence: TGTGCCAGCAGTTGGGGGGCAGCTAGCTCCTACGAGCAGTACTTC. Translated, it gives CASSWGAASSYEQYF.

This clonotype was picked up many times. The chain uses TRBV5-1 and TRBJ2-6; possible D gene TRBD1, 6 bases. Germline loops: CDR1 SGHRS, CDR2 YFSETQ. Trimming left V 5 bases short and J 2 bases short, with 11 bases between. This CDR3 comprises 15 residues. This chain's CDR3 is CASSQQGTGANVLTF. The CDR3 nucleotides are TGCGCCAGCAGTCAACAGGGTACTGGGGCCAACGTCCTGACTTTC.

The sample holds a few counts of this clonotype. The J gene is TRBJ2-7, the V gene TRBV9, with a possible D match to TRBD2 (5 bases). Germline V gene sequence: CDR1 SGDLS, CDR2 YYNGEE. Trimming took 4 bases from V and 0 from J, leaving 14 bases between them. The CDR3 is 15 residues long. The CDR3 DNA follows: TGTGCCAGCAGCCCAAGCCATGGGAGCTCCTACGAGCAGTACTTC. Translation gives CASSPSHGSSYEQYF.

This clonotype was found a few times. The chain joins TRBV5-1 to TRBJ2-2, with TRBD1 matching over 8 bases. J lost 4 bases, V lost 4 bases, and 9 bases had no gene match. Germline V gene lookup returns CDR1 SGHRS and CDR2 YFSETQ. This CDR3 is built from 16 residues. The CDR3 sequence: CASSPENRGSTGELFF. CDR3 DNA sequence: TGCGCCAGCAGCCCGGAGAACAGGGGGAGCACCGGGGAGCTGTTTTTT.